One and the same sample provided the 30 T cell receptor beta chains below, sequenced in a study of blood T cells in healthy people across ages. Together with a sample-barcoded 5' primer, a J-beta primer mix was included in a second PCR lasting roughly 7 to 11 cycles. In TCRdb, the 5' RACE reads were re-called with MiXCR into one record per CDR3 protein. The sample lists roughly 1.9 million distinct CDR3 sequences; 35% to 50% were seen once. The sample was blood. These receptors were taken from a human donor in good health.

This chain joins TRBV7-2 and TRBJ2-1; perhaps TRBD2 as D (7 bases). CDR1 SGHTA and CDR2 FQGNSA come from the germline V gene. V was clipped by 6 bases and J by 10 bases, with 22 bases between them. The CDR3 has 15 amino acids. The CDR3 nucleotides read TGTGCCAGCAGACCACTGGGCGGGGGCCTCACCGAGCAGTTCTTC. Translation gives CASRPLGGGLTEQFF.

This clonotype was observed once. This chain uses TRBV2 with TRBJ1-1, with 7 positions matching TRBD1. The V gene end was trimmed by 7 bases and the J gene end by 1 base; junction bases not matched to a gene: 3. Germline V gives CDR1 SNHLY, CDR2 FYNNEI. CDR3 length: 13 amino acids. This chain's CDR3 is CASKGQTNTEAFF. DNA for the CDR3: TGTGCCAGCAAGGGACAGACGAACACTGAAGCTTTCTTT.

The J gene is TRBJ2-3, the V gene TRBV6-1, with 8 nucleotides matching TRBD1. Looked up from germline, CDR1 is MNHNS and CDR2 is SASEGT. J was trimmed by 6 bases and V by 11 bases; bases with no gene match: 10. CDR3 length: 13 residues. The CDR3 loop is CAGRQGSVDTQYF. The CDR3 nucleotides are TGTGCCGGACGACAGGGGTCCGTGGATACGCAGTATTTT.

The CDR3 sequence is CASSYPRPSYEQYF. CDR3 DNA sequence: TGTGCCAGCAGTTACCCGAGGCCATCCTACGAGCAGTACTTC. V gene TRBV6-2 or TRBV6-3 combines with J gene TRBJ2-7; D remains ambiguous. The CDR3 sequence is 14 residues long. Trimming stripped 2 bases from V and 1 base from J, with 9 bases between. Looked up from germline, CDR1 is MNHEY and CDR2 is SVGEGT.

The J gene is TRBJ1-5, the V gene TRBV2, with 8 nucleotides matching TRBD1. Germline loops: CDR1 SNHLY, CDR2 FYNNEI. The CDR3 runs to 16 residues. With 6 bases clipped from V and 1 base from J, the junction kept 8 bases outside the gene matches. The CDR3: CASSDQGAWSNQPQHF. The DNA of the CDR3 is TGTGCCAGCAGCGATCAGGGGGCCTGGAGCAATCAGCCCCAGCATTTT.

In its sample, this clonotype was seen a few times. The chain combines TRBV5-1 with TRBJ1-1; 10 positions match TRBD1. Trimming at V came to 2 bases and at J to 4 bases, leaving 5 bases not matched to a gene. Germline assignment: CDR1 SGHRS and CDR2 YFSETQ. CDR3 length: 15 residues. CDR3 in DNA: TGCGCCAGCAGCTTTTTGACAGGGGGCGTCACTGAAGCTTTCTTT. It yields the protein CASSFLTGGVTEAFF.

The rearrangement joins TRBV6-1 to TRBJ2-3; D not certain. The CDR3 is 15 residues long. Germline values: CDR1 MNHNS, CDR2 SASEGT. Trimming stripped 0 bases from V and 0 bases from J, with 7 bases between. CDR3 loop: CASSEAAGSTDTQYF. The CDR3 coding sequence is TGTGCCAGCAGTGAAGCTGCAGGTAGCACAGATACGCAGTATTTT.

This clonotype was counted ten times or more. V is TRBV7-2 and J is TRBJ2-1; the D gene could be TRBD1 or TRBD2 (5 bases each). Germline V gene data show CDR1 as SGHTA and CDR2 as FQGNSA. V was cut by 7 bases and J by 6 bases, with 16 bases left in between. This CDR3 is built from 14 residues. The CDR3 here is CASMPQGVFNEQFF. As DNA, the CDR3 is TGTGCCAGCATGCCTCAGGGAGTGTTCAATGAGCAGTTCTTC.

A note on this clonotype: Relative to the germline gene, one junction end is altered; a read error may explain this. The chain is built from TRBV12-3 or TRBV12-4 and TRBJ2-1; D unresolved. The CDR3 has 13 amino acids. CDR3: CANSLGGRGEQFF. The CDR3 nucleotides are TGTGCCAACAGTTTAGGTGGGCGCGGTGAGCAGTTCTTC.

The chain is built from TRBV21-1 and TRBJ2-7; TRBD1, the table's D call, was not compared with the DNA. TRBV21-1 is marked as a pseudogene. This CDR3 contains 13 residues. The DNA for the CDR3 is TGTGCCAGCGCCGGGACAGGGGAATACGAGCAGTACTTC. The encoded protein is CASAGTGEYEQYF.

The V gene is TRBV20-1, the J gene TRBJ2-1; D perhaps matches TRBD2 (6 bases). The CDR3 totals 16 residues. V dropped 3 bases and J dropped 0 bases, with 15 bases sitting between them. The V gene's germline CDR1 is DFQATT and CDR2 SNEGSKA (reference sequence). The DNA for the CDR3 is TGCAGTGCTAGGGGCGGGACGTTCAGCTCCTACAATGAGCAGTTCTTC. The encoded protein is CSARGGTFSSYNEQFF.

Turning to this clonotype: A clone one base away is much larger, so this may be a read error. V usage is TRBV7-9 and J usage is TRBJ2-5, with 8 bases aligning to TRBD2. Germline loops: CDR1 SEHNR, CDR2 FQNEAQ (reference sequence). The length of the CDR3 is 14 residues. The CDR3 region is CAGSLAGNQETQYF. CDR3 DNA: TGTGCCGGCAGCTTAGCGGGGAACCAAGAGACCCAGTACTTC.

The gene calls are TRBV3-1 and TRBJ2-3; 8 nucleotides agree with TRBD2. Germline V gene lookup returns CDR1 LGHDT and CDR2 YNNKEL (reference sequence). The CDR3 length is 15 residues. With V trimmed by 11 bases and J by 9 bases, 19 bases remained unmatched. The CDR3 DNA sequence: TGTGCCTCGGGGGGCAGTAGCGGGGCCTCTCAGACGCAGTATTTT. It specifies CASGGSSGASQTQYF.

The chain recombines TRBV20-1 with TRBJ2-7, with TRBD1 matching over 7 bases. The CDR3 spans 16 residues. With V trimmed by 2 bases and J by 2 bases, 12 bases remained unmatched. From germline, CDR1 is DFQATT and CDR2 SNEGSKA (reference sequence). DNA of the CDR3: TGCAGTGCTAGATTTACGGGACAGCCGAATCCCTACGAGCAGTACTTC. It codes for CSARFTGQPNPYEQYF.

V is TRBV7-2 and J is TRBJ2-7; D is ambiguous. Germline V gene lookup returns CDR1 SGHTA and CDR2 FQGNSA. V lost 3 bases and J 6 bases, leaving 12 bases between the germline ends. The CDR3 contains 13 residues. As DNA, the CDR3 is TGTGCCAGCAGCTTGGAGATGAGCCTCGAGCAGTACTTC. Translated, it gives CASSLEMSLEQYF.

V usage is TRBV5-5 and J usage is TRBJ2-3, with a tentative D call TRBD2 (6 bases). The CDR3 is 13 residues long. Trimming left V 4 bases short and J 8 bases short, with 14 bases between. The germline gives CDR1 SGHKS, CDR2 YYEKEE (reference sequence). CDR3 nucleotides: TGTGCCAGCAGCCGGGACCTGGGGGGTACGCAGTATTTT. Translation: CASSRDLGGTQYF. The full variable domain, rest sourced from reference TRBV5-5 and TRBJ2-3, is DAGVTQSPTHLIKTRGQQVTLRCSPISGHKSVSWYQQVLGQGPQFIFQYYEKEERGRGNFPDRFSARQFPNYSSELNVNALLLGDSALYLCASSRDLGGTQYFGPGTRLTVL.

In this sample, this clonotype turned up once. One end of the junction varies from germline; a read error may be responsible. The J gene is TRBJ2-1, the V gene TRBV7-8; no firm D call. The CDR3 spans 13 residues. CDR1 and CDR2 (germline): SGHVS, FQNEAQ. CDR3 region: CAGSLATHNEQFF. DNA of the CDR3: TGTGCCGGCAGCTTAGCCACCCATAATGAGCAGTTCTTC.

This clonotype was found a few times. The CDR3 DNA sequence: TGTGCCAGCAGCCAAGAGCTTGGCTATGGCTACACCTTC. It codes for CASSQELGYGYTF. The chain employs TRBV4-2 and TRBJ1-2, with D unclear. Trimming took off 0 bases at V and 4 bases at J, with 6 bases between the two ends. Germline assignment: CDR1 LGHNA and CDR2 YNFKEQ. CDR3 length: 13 residues.

Note on this clonotype: The junction does not match germline at one end; this may be a read error. The chain couples TRBV5-1 to TRBJ2-5; weak D call: TRBD2 (7 bases). The CDR3 totals 15 residues. The germline V gene has CDR1 SGHRS and CDR2 YFSETQ. In nucleotides, the CDR3 is TGCGCCAGCAGCTTGGCCCCGGGGGGCCGCGAGACCCGGTACTTC. Residues: CASSLAPGGRETRYF. Full variable domain (missing parts from reference TRBV5-1 and TRBJ2-5): KAGVTQTPRYLIKTRGQQVTLSCSPISGHRSVSWYQQTPGQGLQFLFEYFSETQRNKGNFPGRFSGRQFSNSRSEMNVSTLELGDSALYLCASSLAPGGRETRYFGPGTRLLVL.

This chain joins TRBV29-1 and TRBJ2-5, with 7 nucleotides matching TRBD2. Germline V gives CDR1 SQVTM, CDR2 ANQGSEA. The V segment lost 0 bases and the J segment 2 bases; nucleotides outside the gene matches: 12. The length of the CDR3 is 17 residues. The CDR3 here is CSVEDRLISGPQETQYF. The CDR3 DNA reads as TGCAGCGTTGAAGATCGGCTCATTAGCGGGCCTCAAGAGACCCAGTACTTC. The whole variable domain, filled in from reference TRBV29-1 and TRBJ2-5, reads SAVISQKPSRDICQRGTSLTIQCQVDSQVTMMFWYRQQPGQSLTLIATANQGSEATYESGFVIDKFPISRPNLTFSTLTVSNMSPEDSSIYLCSVEDRLISGPQETQYFGPGTRLLVL.

The chain uses TRBV24-1 and TRBJ2-3; perhaps D is TRBD1 or TRBD2 (6 bases each). Germline values: CDR1 KGHDR, CDR2 SFDVKD. The CDR3 has 14 amino acids. Trimming cost V 6 bases and J 1 base, with 10 bases left between them. Here the CDR3 DNA reads TGTGCCACCAGTTCAGGGGAGGGCACAGATACGCAGTATTTT. Translated: CATSSGEGTDTQYF.

Notes on this clonotype: At one end the junction does not follow the germline gene, possibly because of a read error. CDR3 sequence: CAGSIVNPAETQYF. The CDR3 region has the DNA TGTGCCGGCAGTATCGTCAATCCGGCAGAGACCCAGTACTTC. The chain couples TRBV6-1 to TRBJ2-7; no definite D call. TRBJ2-5 matches the DNA end more closely, so the J call is doubtful. This CDR3 has 14 residues. Germline CDR1 is MNHNS and CDR2 is SASEGT.

As for this clonotype: The junction shows a germline mismatch at one end, possibly a read error. The genes are TRBV27 and TRBJ1-1; D call uncertain. The CDR3 totals 16 residues. The germline V gene has CDR1 MNHEY and CDR2 SMNVEV (reference sequence). As DNA, the CDR3 is TGTGCCAGCAGTTTATCGATGGACTGGACGAACACCGAAGCTTTCTTT. Residues: CASSLSMDWTNTEAFF.

The CDR3 coding sequence is TGTGCCAGCAGCTTAGGGTTTGGGGGACAGGACCCCTATGGCTACACCTTC. Translation gives CASSLGFGGQDPYGYTF. This chain uses TRBV7-6 with TRBJ1-2, with 8 nucleotides matching TRBD1. Germline lookup yields CDR1 SGHVS and CDR2 FNYEAQ. The CDR3 spans 17 residues. The V and J ends lost 1 base and 4 bases, in that order; junction bases with no gene match: 11.

The chain combines TRBV5-1 with TRBJ2-3, with TRBD2 as a possible D gene (6 bases). There are 14 residues in the CDR3. CDR1 and CDR2 (germline): SGHRS, YFSETQ. V lost 4 bases and J 6 bases, leaving 15 bases between the germline ends. CDR3 sequence reads: CASSLGLPGDTQYF. The CDR3 DNA follows: TGCGCCAGCAGCCTGGGACTGCCCGGGGATACGCAGTATTTT.

The J gene is TRBJ2-3, the V gene TRBV14; possibly TRBD1 or TRBD2 for D (6 bases each). Germline V CDR1 and CDR2: SGHDN, FVKESK. V lost 0 bases and J lost 5, with 15 bases in between. This CDR3 is 16 amino acids long. The CDR3 sequence is CASSQEEGGPGDTQYF. CDR3 bases: TGTGCCAGCAGCCAAGAGGAGGGGGGCCCCGGAGATACGCAGTATTTT.

This clonotype came up a few times. The chain joins TRBV20-1 to TRBJ2-1; 12 positions agree with TRBD2. The CDR3 contains 15 residues. Germline values: CDR1 DFQATT, CDR2 SNEGSKA (reference sequence). Trimming took 3 bases from V and 2 from J; bases not matched to a gene: 2. The CDR3 DNA reads as TGCAGTGCTAGGGGACTAGCGGGCCCCTACAATGAGCAGTTCTTC. It specifies CSARGLAGPYNEQFF.

The chain has TRBV9 and TRBJ2-5; D is perhaps TRBD2 (6 bases). The J call could be wrong; TRBJ2-7 is a better fit for the DNA end. The CDR3 is 12 amino acids. The germline gives CDR1 SGDLS, CDR2 YYNGEE. The CDR3 here is CASSVEGGEQYF. The CDR3 DNA sequence: TGTGCCAGCAGCGTAGAGGGAGGCGAGCAGTACTTC.

The chain uses TRBV5-6 and TRBJ1-3; D may be TRBD1 (6 bases). Germline values: CDR1 SGHDT, CDR2 YYEEEE. The CDR3 totals 16 residues. Trimming pared 1 base from V and 5 bases from J, leaving 16 bases between. The CDR3 DNA is TGTGCCAGCAGCTTGAGATTAACCGGGACAAGAAACACCATATATTTT. It is translated as CASSLRLTGTRNTIYF.

This clonotype was counted only a few times. The rearrangement uses TRBV20-1 and TRBJ2-3, with 12 bases fitting TRBD2. V lost 0 bases, J lost 6 bases, and 4 bases stayed unmatched. CDR3 size: 15 residues. Germline V gene sequence: CDR1 DFQATT, CDR2 SNEGSKA (reference sequence). CDR3 sequence reads: CSARDPGTSGDTQYF. The CDR3, as DNA: TGCAGTGCTAGAGATCCGGGGACTAGCGGGGATACGCAGTATTTT.